The subject of this entry is one T cell receptor beta chain. Its antigen remains undetermined. No per-base quality is available; no much larger clone lies one base away. CDR1 is given as MRHNA and CDR2 as SNTAGT, both from the germline V gene. From the cysteine through the phenylalanine, the CDR3 covers 14 amino acids. Solely the CDR3 DNA is kept, with 42 bases framed from the first base. V and J lose 0 bases and 2 bases, and a span of 7 bases separates them. This specimen comes from a study of cytomegalovirus exposure and HLA in healthy donors (dated by TCRdb to about 2017). Regarding the complete study: A later analysis indicated that the 120 validation repertoires were generated on the platform also employed for the roughly 650 repertoires of the first cohort. To predict cytomegalovirus infection status, the study combined high-throughput TCR immunosequencing, statistical association of individual TCRs with disease status, and machine learning. A separate validation cohort of 100 to 150 different subjects was used in addition to the 666-subject first cohort. The aim of the study was to test whether cataloging public T cell receptors could identify signatures of past pathogen exposure. The study at large found these results: In a later analysis, TCRs clustered in the first cohort were found to also tend to co-occur in the approximately 120 validation repertoires, with over 90% of cluster scores above 0. All 110 or so repertoires were used to score co-occurrence in the validation cohort in a later analysis, because that analysis had no HLA typing for the cohort. It was suggested by the authors that the approach could potentially be generalized to other disease states and immunological phenotypes. The study listed 150 to 200 TCR beta chains as associated with cytomegalovirus. Across donors, most TCR sequences were observed very rarely, whereas some public TCRs were present in many individuals. Cytomegalovirus status was reported to be diagnosed by the classifier with high specificity and sensitivity in both the original and validation cohorts. In vitro tests confirmed that a few of the cytomegalovirus-associated TCR beta chains recognize cytomegalovirus antigens.

To prepare the library, the immunoSEQ multiplex PCR assay was applied. As for the authors' bioinformatics: To diagnose cytomegalovirus status from the catalog of TCR beta chain sequences, a statistical classification framework was built. Held by TCRdb, this immuneACCESS table contains in-frame sequences only and omits some clones. Under half of the omission traces to an unresolved V gene where checked; the cause of the rest is unknown. That table gives V, J and clone size, and the DNA gave D and trimming. This sample lists some 120,000 clones; 88% were detected once. The biggest ten clones account for about 1.5% of the sample. Donors formed part of the validation cohort, which comprised over a hundred subjects and was distinct from the first cohort of 666 subjects.

This receptor was taken from a man aged 30 to 39 in good health and CMV-seronegative. The chain couples TRBV6-4 to TRBJ1-2; the D gene cannot be named for sure. The specimen sequenced was PBMCs. The DNA sequence is as follows: TGTGCCAGCAGTGACTCCCACGGGAACTATGGCTACACCTTC. It translates to CASSDSHGNYGYTF.